This T cell receptor (beta chain) originates from a study of naive and memory T cell subsets. This clonotype has ten or more counts. What it binds is unknown. This CDR3 is 14 amino acids long. V dropped 4 bases and J dropped 7; count of bases not matched to a gene: 2. Germline V gene sequence: CDR1 SGHRS, CDR2 YFSETQ. The beta constant-region primer was an equimolar mix of two oligonucleotides covering TRBC1 and TRBC2. TCRdb fed the UMI-ligation and nested PCR reads into MiXCR, producing one record per CDR3 protein. The sample includes 75,000 to 85,000 distinct CDR3 sequences, around 12% of them seen just once. Study findings and constraints: From naive to CM, EM and EMRA, diversity decreased and Gini increased.

This TCR derives from a human donor in good health. The rearrangement links TRBV5-1 to TRBJ1-6; TRBD1 agrees at 10 bases. The sample was central memory CD4+ T cells from blood. The CDR3 DNA is TGCGCCAGCAGCCTGGGACAGGGGAATTCACCCCTCCACTTT. Its translation: CASSLGQGNSPLHF.